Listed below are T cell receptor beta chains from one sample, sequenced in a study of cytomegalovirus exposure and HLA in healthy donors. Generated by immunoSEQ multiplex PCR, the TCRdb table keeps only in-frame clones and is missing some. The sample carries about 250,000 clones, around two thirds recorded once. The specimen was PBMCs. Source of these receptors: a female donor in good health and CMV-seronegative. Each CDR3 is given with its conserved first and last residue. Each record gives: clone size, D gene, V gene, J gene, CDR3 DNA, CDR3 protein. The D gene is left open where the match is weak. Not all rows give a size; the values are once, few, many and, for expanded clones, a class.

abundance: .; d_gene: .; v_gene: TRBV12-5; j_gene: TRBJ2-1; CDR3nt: TGTGCTAGTGGACTAGTGGGAGGCCTCCCCCATGAGCAGTTCTTC; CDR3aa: CASGLVGGLPHEQFF
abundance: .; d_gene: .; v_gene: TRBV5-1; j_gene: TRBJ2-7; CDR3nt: TGCGCCAGCAGCTTCACCCTGGACAGCGATTACGAGCAGTACTTC; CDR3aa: CASSFTLDSDYEQYF
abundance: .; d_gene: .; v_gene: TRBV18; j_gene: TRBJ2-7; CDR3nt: TGTGCCAGCTCACCGGGGAAGACAGGCGAGCAGTACTTC; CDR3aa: CASSPGKTGEQYF
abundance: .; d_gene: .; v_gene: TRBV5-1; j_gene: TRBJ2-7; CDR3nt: TGCGCCAGCAGCCGGACAGCGACCTACGAGCAGTACTTC; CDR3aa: CASSRTATYEQYF
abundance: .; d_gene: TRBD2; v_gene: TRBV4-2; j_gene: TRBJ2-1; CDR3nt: TGTGCCAGCAGCCAAGTTAGCGGGATCCACAATGAGCAGTTCTTC; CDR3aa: CASSQVSGIHNEQFF
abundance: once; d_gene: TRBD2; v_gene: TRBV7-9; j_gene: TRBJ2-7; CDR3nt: TGTTCCAGCAAACCTAGCGGGAGTTCCTACGAGCAGTACTTC; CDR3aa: CSSKPSGSSYEQYF
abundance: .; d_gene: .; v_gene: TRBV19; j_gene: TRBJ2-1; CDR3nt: TGTGCCAGTAGTATGGACATCTACAATGAGCAGTTCTTC; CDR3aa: CASSMDIYNEQFF
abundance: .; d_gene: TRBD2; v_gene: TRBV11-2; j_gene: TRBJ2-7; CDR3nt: TGTGCCAGCAGCCCTAGACTAGCGGGATTGTACGAGCAGTACTTC; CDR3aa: CASSPRLAGLYEQYF
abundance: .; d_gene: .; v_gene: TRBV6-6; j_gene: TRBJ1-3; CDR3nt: TGTGCCAGCAGTTACTCGATGGCCGGGGGAAACACCATATATTTT; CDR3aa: CASSYSMAGGNTIYF
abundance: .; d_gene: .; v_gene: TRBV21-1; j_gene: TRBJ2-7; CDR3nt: TGTGCCAGCAGCACCCGCCGGTTAGCGGGAGATCTTTACGAGCAGTACTTC; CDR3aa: CASSTRRLAGDLYEQYF
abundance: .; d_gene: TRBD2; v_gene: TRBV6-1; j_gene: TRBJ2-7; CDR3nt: TGTGCCAGCAGAGCCAGCGGGAGCGGCTCCTACGAGCAGTACTTC; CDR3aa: CASRASGSGSYEQYF
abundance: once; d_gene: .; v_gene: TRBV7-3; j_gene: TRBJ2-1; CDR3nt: TGTGCCAGCTCCGATGTGAGTCCCAATGAGCAGTTCTTC; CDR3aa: CASSDVSPNEQFF
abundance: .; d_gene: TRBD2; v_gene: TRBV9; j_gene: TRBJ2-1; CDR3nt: TGTGCCAGCAGCGTGTCTGGAGCGGGGTACAATGAGCAGTTCTTC; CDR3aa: CASSVSGAGYNEQFF
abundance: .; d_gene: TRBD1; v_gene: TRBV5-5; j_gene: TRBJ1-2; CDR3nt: TGTGCCAGCAGCTCCCGACAGGGAGACTATGGCTACACCTTC; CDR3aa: CASSSRQGDYGYTF
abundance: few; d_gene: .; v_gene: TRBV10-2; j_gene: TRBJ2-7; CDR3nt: TGCGCCAGCATACATAAGGGGCCTAACGAGCAGTACTTC; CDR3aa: CASIHKGPNEQYF
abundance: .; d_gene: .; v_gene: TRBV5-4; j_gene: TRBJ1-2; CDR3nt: TGTGCCAGCAGGGGCTCTTCGAACTATGGCTACACCTTC; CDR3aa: CASRGSSNYGYTF
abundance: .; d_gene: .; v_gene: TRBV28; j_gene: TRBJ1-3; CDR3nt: TGTGCCAGCAGTTTATTCCGGGTGTCTGGAAACACCATATATTTT; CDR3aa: CASSLFRVSGNTIYF
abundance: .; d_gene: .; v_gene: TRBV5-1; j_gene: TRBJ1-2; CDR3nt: TGCGCCAGCAGCTTGGACAGCAACTATGGCTACACCTTC; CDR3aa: CASSLDSNYGYTF
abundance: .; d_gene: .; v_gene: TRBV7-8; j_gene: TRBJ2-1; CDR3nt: TGTGCCAGCAGCTTTATGAATGAGCAGTTCTTC; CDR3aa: CASSFMNEQFF
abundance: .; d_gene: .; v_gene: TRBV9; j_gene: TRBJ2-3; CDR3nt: TGTGCCAGCAGCGTAGCTGTGCCGGCAGATACGCAGTATTTT; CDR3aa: CASSVAVPADTQYF
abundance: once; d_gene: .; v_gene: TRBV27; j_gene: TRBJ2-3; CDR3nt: TGTGCCAGCAGTACAAGATCCCCCCCCACAGATACGCAGTATTTT; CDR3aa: CASSTRSPPTDTQYF
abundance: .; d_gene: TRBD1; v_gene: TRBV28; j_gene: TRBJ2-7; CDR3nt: TGTGCCAGCAGTTTCCCAGGGGGTGACTACGAGCAGTACTTC; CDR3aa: CASSFPGGDYEQYF
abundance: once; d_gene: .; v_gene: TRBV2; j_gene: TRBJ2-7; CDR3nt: TGTGCCAGCAGGGCTAGTAGGTACGAGCAGTACTTC; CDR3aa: CASRASRYEQYF
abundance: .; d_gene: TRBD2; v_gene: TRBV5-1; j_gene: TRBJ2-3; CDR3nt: TGCGCCAGCAGCCCGACTAGCGGGAGAACAGATACGCAGTATTTT; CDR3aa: CASSPTSGRTDTQYF
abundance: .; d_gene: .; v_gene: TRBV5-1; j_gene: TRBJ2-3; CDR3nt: TGCGCCAGCACTCAGGAAATCCCAGATACGCAGTATTTT; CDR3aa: CASTQEIPDTQYF
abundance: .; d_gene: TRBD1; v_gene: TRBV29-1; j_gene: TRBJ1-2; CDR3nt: TGCAGCGTTGTCGGACAGGGGGAGTATGGCTACACCTTC; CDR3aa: CSVVGQGEYGYTF
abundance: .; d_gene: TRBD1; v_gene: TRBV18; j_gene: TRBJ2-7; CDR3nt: TGTGCCAGCTCAGCTAGGGACAGGGGATACGAGCAGTACTTC; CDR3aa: CASSARDRGYEQYF
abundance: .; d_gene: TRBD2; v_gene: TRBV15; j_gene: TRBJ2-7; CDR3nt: TGTGCCACCAGCAGATCCGTAGCGGGAGCGGGGTACGAGCAGTACTTC; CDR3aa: CATSRSVAGAGYEQYF
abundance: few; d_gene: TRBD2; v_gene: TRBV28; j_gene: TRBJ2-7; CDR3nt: TGTGCCAGCAGCCTTACTAGCGGCCCCGAGCAGTACTTC; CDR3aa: CASSLTSGPEQYF
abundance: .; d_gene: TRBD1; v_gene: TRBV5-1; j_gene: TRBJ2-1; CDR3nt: TGCGCCAGCCAAAGGACAGGGGGCGCACCCAATGAGCAGTTCTTC; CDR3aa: CASQRTGGAPNEQFF
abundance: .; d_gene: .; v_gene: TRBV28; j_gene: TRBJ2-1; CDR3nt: TGTGCCAGCAGTTTGACGGACTTGACCTCCTACAATGAGCAGTTCTTC; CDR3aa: CASSLTDLTSYNEQFF
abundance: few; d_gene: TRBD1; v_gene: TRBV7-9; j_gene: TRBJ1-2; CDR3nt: TGTGCCAGCAGCTCCGCCGGGACAGGGATTTATGGCTACACCTTC; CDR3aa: CASSSAGTGIYGYTF